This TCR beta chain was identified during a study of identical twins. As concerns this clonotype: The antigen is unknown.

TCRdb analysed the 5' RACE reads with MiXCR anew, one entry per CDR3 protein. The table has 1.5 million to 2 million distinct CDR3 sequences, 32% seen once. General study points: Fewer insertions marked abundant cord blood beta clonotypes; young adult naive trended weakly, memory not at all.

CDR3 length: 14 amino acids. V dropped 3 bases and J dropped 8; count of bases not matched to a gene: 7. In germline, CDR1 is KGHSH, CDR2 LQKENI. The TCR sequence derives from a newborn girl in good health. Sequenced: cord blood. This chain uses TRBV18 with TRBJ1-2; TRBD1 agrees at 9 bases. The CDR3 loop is CASSPADRGGGYTF. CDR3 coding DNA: TGTGCCAGCTCACCCGCGGACAGGGGTGGAGGCTACACCTTC.